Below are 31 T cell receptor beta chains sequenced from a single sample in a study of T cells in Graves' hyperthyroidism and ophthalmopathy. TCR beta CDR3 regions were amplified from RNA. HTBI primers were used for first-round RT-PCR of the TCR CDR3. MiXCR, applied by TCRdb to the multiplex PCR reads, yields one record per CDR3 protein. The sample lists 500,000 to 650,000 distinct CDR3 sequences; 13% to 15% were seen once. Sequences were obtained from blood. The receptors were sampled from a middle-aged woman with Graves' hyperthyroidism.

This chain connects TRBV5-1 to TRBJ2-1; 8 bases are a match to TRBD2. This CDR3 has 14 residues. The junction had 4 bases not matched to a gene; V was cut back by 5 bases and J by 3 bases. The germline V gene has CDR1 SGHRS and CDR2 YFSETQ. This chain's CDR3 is CASRRREDYNEQFF. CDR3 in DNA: TGCGCCAGCAGGAGGCGGGAGGACTACAATGAGCAGTTCTTC.

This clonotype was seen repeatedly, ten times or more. The CDR3 here is CASSLETGSQETQYF. The CDR3 DNA follows: TGTGCCAGCAGCTTAGAGACTGGTTCCCAAGAGACCCAGTACTTC. V and J are TRBV7-2 and TRBJ2-5, with unresolved D. The CDR3 spans 15 residues. Germline loops: CDR1 SGHTA, CDR2 FQGNSA. V lost 1 base and J 1 base, leaving 10 bases between the germline ends.

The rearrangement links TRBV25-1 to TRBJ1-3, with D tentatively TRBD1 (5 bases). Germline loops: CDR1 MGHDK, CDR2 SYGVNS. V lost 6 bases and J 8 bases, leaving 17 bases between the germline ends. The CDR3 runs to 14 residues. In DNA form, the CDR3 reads TGTGCCAGCAGGAGAGGGGTTTTGAGGGACACCATATATTTT. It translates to CASRRGVLRDTIYF.

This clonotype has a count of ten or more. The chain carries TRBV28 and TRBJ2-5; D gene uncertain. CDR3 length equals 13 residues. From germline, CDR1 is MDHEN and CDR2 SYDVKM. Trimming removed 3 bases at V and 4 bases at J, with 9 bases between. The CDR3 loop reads CASSFRARETQYF. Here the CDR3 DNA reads TGTGCCAGCAGTTTTCGGGCCCGAGAGACCCAGTACTTC.

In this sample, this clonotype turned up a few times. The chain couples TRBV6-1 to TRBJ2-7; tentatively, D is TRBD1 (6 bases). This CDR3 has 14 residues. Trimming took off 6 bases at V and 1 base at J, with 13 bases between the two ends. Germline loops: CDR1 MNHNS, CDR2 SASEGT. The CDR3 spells CASSNPDSSYEQYF. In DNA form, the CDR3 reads TGTGCCAGCAGCAACCCGGACAGTTCCTACGAGCAGTACTTC.

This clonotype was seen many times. The CDR3 nucleotides are TGTGCCAGCAGTCCACGGGGACTAGGACAAGAGACCCAGTACTTC. It specifies CASSPRGLGQETQYF. The chain links TRBV28 to TRBJ2-5, with 8 bases matching TRBD2. CDR3 length equals 15 residues. CDR1 is MDHEN, CDR2 SYDVKM, per germline. The V gene end was trimmed by 5 bases and the J gene end by 2 bases; junction bases not matched to a gene: 7.

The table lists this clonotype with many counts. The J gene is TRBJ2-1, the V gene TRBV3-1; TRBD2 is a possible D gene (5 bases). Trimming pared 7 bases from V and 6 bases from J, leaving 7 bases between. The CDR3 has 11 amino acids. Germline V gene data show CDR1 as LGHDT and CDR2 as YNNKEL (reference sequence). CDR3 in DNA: TGTGCCAGCACGGGGTCCAATGAGCAGTTCTTC. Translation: CASTGSNEQFF.

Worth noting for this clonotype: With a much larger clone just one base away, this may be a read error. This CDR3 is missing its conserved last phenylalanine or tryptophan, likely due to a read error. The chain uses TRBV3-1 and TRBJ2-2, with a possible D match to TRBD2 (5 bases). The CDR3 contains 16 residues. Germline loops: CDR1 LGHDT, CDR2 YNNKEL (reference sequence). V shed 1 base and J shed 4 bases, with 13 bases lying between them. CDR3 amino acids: CASSQVDRRGTGELFL. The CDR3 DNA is TGTGCCAGCAGCCAAGTCGACCGCCGGGGCACCGGGGAGCTGTTTTTG.

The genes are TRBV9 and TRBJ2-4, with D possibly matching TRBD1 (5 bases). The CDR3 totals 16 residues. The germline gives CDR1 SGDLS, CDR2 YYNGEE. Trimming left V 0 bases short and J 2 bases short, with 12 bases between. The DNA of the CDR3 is TGTGCCAGCAGCGTAGGCCCTCAGGGATCCAAAAACATTCAGTACTTC. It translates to CASSVGPQGSKNIQYF. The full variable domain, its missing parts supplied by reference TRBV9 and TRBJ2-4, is DSGVTQTPKHLITATGQRVTLRCSPRSGDLSVYWYQQSLDQGLQFLIQYYNGEERAKGNILERFSAQQFPDLHSELNLSSLELGDSALYFCASSVGPQGSKNIQYFGAGTRLSVL.

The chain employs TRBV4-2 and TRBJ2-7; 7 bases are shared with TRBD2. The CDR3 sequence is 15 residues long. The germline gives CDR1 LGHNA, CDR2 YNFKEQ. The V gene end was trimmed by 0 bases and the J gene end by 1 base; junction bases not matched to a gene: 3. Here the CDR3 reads CASSQDQGGSYEQYF. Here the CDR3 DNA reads TGTGCCAGCAGCCAAGATCAGGGAGGGTCCTACGAGCAGTACTTC.

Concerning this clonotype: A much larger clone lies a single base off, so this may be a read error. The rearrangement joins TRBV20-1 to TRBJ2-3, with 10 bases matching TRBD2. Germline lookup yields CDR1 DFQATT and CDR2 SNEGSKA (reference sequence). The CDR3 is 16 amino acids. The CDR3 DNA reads TGCAGGGGAAGAGAGAAAGCGGGAGGGCCCTGGGATACGCAGTATTTT. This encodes CRGREKAGGPWDTQYF.

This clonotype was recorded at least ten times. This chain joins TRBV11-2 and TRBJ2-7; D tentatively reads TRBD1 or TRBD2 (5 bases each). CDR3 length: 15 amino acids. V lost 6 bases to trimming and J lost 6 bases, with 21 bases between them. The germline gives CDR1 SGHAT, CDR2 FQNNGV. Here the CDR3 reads CASRAGFRPGGEQYF. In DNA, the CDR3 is TGTGCCAGCAGGGCCGGGTTTAGGCCTGGGGGCGAGCAGTACTTC.

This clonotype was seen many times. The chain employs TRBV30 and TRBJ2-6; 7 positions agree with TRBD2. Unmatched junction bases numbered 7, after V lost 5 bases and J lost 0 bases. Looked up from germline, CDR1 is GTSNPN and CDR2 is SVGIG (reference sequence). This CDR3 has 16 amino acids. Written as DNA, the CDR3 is TGTGCCTGGGGGGGGGGACGTAGCTCTGGGGCCAACGTCCTGACTTTC. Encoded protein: CAWGGGRSSGANVLTF.

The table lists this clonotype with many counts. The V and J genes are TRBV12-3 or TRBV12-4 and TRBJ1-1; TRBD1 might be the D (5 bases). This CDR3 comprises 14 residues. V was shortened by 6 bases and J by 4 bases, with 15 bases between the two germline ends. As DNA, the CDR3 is TGTGCCAGCAGCCCTACCACCGGGGGCACTGAAGCTTTCTTT. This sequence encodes CASSPTTGGTEAFF.

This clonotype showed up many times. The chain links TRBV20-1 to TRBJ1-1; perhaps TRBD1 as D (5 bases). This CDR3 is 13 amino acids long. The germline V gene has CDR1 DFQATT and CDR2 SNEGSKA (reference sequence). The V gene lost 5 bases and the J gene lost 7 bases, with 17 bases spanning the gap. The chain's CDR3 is CSAARTGEGEAFF. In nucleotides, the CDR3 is TGCAGTGCTGCCAGGACGGGGGAGGGTGAAGCTTTCTTT.

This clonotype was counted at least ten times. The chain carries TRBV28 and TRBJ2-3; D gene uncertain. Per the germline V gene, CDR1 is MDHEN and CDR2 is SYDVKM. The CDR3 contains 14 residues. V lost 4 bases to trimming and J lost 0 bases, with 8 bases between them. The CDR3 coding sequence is TGTGCCAGCAGTTACCGGACGAGCACAGATACGCAGTATTTT. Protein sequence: CASSYRTSTDTQYF.

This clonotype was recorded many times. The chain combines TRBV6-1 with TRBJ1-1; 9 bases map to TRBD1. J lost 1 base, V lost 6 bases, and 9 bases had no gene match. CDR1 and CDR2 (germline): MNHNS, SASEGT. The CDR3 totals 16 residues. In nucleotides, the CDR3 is TGTGCCAGCAGCGCAGGGACAGGGAAGTGGAACACTGAAGCTTTCTTT. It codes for CASSAGTGKWNTEAFF.

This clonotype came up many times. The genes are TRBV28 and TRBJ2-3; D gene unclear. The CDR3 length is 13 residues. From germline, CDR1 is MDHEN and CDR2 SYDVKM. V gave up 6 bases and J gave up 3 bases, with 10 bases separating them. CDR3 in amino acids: CASSPHQTDTQYF. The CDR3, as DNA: TGTGCCAGCAGCCCTCACCAGACAGATACGCAGTATTTT.

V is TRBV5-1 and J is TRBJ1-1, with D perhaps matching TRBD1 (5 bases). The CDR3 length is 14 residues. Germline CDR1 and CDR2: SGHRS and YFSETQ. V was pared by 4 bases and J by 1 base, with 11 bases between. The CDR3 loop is CASSTLTANTEAFF. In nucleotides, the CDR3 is TGCGCCAGCAGCACACTGACAGCGAACACTGAAGCTTTCTTT.

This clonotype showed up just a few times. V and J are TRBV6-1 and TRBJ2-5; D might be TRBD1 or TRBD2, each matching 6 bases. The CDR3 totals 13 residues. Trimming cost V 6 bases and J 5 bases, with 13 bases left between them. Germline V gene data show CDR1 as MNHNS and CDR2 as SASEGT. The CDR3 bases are TGTGCCAGCAGAAAAGGAGGGGGGGAGACCCAGTACTTC. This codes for CASRKGGGETQYF.

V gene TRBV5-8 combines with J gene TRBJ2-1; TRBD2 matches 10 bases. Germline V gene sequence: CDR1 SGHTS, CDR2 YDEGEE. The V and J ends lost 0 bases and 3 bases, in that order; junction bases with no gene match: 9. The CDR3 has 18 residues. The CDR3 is CASSLAASGSIVYNEQFF. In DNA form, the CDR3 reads TGTGCCAGCAGCTTGGCGGCTAGCGGGAGTATCGTCTACAATGAGCAGTTCTTC.

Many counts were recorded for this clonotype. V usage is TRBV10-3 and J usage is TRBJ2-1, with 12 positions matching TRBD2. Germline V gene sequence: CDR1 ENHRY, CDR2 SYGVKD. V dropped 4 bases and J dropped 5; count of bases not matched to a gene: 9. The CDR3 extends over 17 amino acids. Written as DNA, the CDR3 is TGTGCCATCAGTGGTGTGTTGACTAGCGGGAGCCACAATGAGCAGTTCTTC. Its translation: CAISGVLTSGSHNEQFF.

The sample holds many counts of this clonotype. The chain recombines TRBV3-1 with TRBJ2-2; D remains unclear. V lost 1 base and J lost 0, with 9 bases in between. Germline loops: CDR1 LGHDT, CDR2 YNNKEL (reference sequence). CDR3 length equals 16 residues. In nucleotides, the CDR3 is TGTGCCAGCAGCCAAGGGGCCCTCACGAACACCGGGGAGCTGTTTTTT. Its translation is CASSQGALTNTGELFF.

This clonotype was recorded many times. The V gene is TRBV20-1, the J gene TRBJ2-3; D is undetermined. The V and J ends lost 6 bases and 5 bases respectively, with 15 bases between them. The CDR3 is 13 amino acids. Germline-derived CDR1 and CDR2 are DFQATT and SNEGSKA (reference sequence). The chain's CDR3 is CSAHRHVKDTQYF. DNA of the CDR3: TGCAGTGCCCATAGACATGTCAAAGATACGCAGTATTTT.

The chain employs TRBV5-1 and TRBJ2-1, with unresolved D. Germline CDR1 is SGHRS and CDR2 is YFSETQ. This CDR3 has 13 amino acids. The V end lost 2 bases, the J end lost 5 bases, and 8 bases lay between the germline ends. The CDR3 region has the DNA TGCGCCAGCAGCTTCCGAAGTCACAATGAGCAGTTCTTC. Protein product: CASSFRSHNEQFF.

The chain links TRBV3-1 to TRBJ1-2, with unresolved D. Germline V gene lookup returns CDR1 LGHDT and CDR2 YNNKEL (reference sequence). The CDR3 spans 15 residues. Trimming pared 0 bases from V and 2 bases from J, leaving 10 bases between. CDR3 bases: TGTGCCAGCAGCCAAGAGTCGATTCTCAACTATGGCTACACCTTC. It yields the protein CASSQESILNYGYTF.

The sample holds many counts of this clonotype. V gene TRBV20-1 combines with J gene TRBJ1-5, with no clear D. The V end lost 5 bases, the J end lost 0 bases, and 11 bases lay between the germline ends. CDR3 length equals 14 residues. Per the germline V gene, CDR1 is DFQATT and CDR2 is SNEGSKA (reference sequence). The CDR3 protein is CSARLEYSNQPQHF. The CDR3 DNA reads TGCAGTGCTCGCCTGGAATATAGCAATCAGCCCCAGCATTTT.

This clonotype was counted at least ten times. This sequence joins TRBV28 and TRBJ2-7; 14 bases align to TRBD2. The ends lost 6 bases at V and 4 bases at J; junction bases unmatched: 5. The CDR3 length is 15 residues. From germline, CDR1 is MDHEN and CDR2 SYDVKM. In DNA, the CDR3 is TGTGCCAGCAGGGTGACTAGCGGGAGGGGGTACGAGCAGTACTTC. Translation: CASRVTSGRGYEQYF.

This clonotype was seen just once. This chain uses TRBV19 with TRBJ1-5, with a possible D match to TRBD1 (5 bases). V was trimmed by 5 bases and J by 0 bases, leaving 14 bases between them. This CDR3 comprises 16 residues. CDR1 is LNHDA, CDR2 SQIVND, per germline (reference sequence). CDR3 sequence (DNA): TGTGCCAGTAGTCTGAGGCAGGGAAATAGCAATCAGCCCCAGCATTTT. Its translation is CASSLRQGNSNQPQHF. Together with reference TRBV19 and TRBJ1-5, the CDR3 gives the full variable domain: DGGITQSPKYLFRKEGQNVTLSCEQNLNHDAMYWYRQDPGQGLRLIYYSQIVNDFQKGDIAEGYSVSREKKESFPLTVTSAQKNPTAFYLCASSLRQGNSNQPQHFGDGTRLSIL.

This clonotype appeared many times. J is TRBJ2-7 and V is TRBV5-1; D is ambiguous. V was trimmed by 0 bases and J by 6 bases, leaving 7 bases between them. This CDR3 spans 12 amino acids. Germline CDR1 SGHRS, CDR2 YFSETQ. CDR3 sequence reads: CASSLEGSEQYF. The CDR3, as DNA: TGCGCCAGCAGCTTGGAAGGATCCGAGCAGTACTTC.

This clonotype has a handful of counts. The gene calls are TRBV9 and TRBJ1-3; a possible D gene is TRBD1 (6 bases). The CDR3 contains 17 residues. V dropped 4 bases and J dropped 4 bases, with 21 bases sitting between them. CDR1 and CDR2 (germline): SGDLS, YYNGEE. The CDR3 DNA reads TGTGCCAGCAGCCTCACAGGGATTCACGGTGGAGGAAACACCATATATTTT. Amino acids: CASSLTGIHGGGNTIYF.